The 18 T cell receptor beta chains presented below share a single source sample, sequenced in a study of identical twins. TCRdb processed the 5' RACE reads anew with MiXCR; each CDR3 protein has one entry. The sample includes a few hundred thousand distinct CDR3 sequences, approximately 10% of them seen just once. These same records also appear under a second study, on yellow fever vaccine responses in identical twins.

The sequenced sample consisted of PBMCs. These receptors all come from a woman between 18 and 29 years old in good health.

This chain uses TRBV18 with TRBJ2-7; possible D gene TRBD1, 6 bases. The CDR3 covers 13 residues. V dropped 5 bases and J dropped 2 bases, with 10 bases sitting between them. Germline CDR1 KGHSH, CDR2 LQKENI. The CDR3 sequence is CASSADSPYEQYF. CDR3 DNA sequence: TGTGCCAGCTCAGCGGACAGCCCCTACGAGCAGTACTTC.

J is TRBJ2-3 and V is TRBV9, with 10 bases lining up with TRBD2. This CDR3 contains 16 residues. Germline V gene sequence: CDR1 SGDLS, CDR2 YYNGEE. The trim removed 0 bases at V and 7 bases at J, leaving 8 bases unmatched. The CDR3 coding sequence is TGTGCCAGCAGCGTAGCTAGCGGGGGCCCCTGGAATACGCAGTATTTT. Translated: CASSVASGGPWNTQYF.

In nucleotides, the CDR3 is TGTGCCAGCAGGCCTACTAGCGGGAGCAGCGAGCAGTACTTC. Translation gives CASRPTSGSSEQYF. The chain carries TRBV2 and TRBJ2-7; TRBD2 agrees at 11 bases. The junction had 7 bases not matched to a gene; V was cut back by 6 bases and J by 6 bases. The CDR3 consists of 14 residues. CDR1 is SNHLY and CDR2 is FYNNEI in the germline V gene.

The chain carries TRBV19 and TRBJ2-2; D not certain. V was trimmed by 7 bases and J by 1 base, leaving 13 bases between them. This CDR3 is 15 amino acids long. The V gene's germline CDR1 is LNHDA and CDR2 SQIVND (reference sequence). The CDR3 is CASISPLRNTGELFF. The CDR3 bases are TGTGCCAGTATATCCCCGTTGAGGAACACCGGGGAGCTGTTTTTT. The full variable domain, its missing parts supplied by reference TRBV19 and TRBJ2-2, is DGGITQSPKYLFRKEGQNVTLSCEQNLNHDAMYWYRQDPGQGLRLIYYSQIVNDFQKGDIAEGYSVSREKKESFPLTVTSAQKNPTAFYLCASISPLRNTGELFFGEGSRLTVL.

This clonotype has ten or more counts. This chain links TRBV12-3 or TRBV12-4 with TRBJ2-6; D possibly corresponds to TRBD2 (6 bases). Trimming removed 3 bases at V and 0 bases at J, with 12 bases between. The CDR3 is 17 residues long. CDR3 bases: TGTGCCAGCAGTTTGTTCGGGGGATCCTCTGGGGCCAACGTCCTGACTTTC. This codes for CASSLFGGSSGANVLTF.

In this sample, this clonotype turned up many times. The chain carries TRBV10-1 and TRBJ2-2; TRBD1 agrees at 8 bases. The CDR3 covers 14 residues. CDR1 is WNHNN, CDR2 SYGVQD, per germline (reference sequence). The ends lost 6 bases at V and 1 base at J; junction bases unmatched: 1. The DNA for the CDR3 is TGCGCCAGCAGAGGGACAGGGAACACCGGGGAGCTGTTTTTT. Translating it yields CASRGTGNTGELFF.

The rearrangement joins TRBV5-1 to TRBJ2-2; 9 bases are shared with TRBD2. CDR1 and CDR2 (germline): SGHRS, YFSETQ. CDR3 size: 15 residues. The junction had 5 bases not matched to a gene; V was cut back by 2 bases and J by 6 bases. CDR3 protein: CASSLAGGLPGELFF. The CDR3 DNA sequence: TGCGCCAGCAGCTTAGCGGGGGGCCTCCCCGGGGAGCTGTTTTTT.

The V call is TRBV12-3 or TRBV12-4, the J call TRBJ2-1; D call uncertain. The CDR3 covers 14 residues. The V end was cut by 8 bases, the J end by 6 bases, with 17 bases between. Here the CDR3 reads CASGSQAAFNEQFF. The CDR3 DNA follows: TGTGCCAGCGGATCCCAGGCAGCGTTCAATGAGCAGTTCTTC.

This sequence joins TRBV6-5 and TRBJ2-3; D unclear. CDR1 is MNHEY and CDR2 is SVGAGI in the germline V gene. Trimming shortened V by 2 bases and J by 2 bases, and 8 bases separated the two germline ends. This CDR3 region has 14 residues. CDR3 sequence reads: CASSYPLATDTQYF. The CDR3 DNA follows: TGTGCCAGCAGTTACCCCCTCGCCACAGATACGCAGTATTTT.

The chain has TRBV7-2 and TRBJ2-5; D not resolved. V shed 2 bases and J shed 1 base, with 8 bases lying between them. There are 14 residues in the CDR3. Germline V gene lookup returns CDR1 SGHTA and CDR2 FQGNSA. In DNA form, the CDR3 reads TGTGCCAGCAGCTTATGGGTAGGCCAAGAGACCCAGTACTTC. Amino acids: CASSLWVGQETQYF.

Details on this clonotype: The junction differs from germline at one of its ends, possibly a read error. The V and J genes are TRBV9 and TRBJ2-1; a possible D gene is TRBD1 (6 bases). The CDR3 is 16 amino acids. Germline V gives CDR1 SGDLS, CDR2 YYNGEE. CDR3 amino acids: CASSVATGWGSNELFF. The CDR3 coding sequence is TGTGCCAGCAGCGTAGCTACAGGGTGGGGGTCCAATGAGCTGTTCTTC.

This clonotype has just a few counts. CDR3 in DNA: TGTGCCAGCAGCCCGCTGCGGGGCAAGAGCACAGATACGCAGTATTTT. Translation: CASSPLRGKSTDTQYF. The rearrangement links TRBV7-2 to TRBJ2-3; a possible D gene is TRBD2 (6 bases). The V end was cut by 5 bases, the J end by 0 bases, with 15 bases between. Germline CDR1 reads SGHTA; CDR2 reads FQGNSA. CDR3 length equals 16 residues. The full variable domain, completed using reference TRBV7-2 and TRBJ2-3, is GAGVSQSPSNKVTEKGKDVELRCDPISGHTALYWYRQSLGQGLEFLIYFQGNSAPDKSGLPSDRFSAERTGGSVSTLTIQRTQQEDSAVYLCASSPLRGKSTDTQYFGPGTRLTVL.

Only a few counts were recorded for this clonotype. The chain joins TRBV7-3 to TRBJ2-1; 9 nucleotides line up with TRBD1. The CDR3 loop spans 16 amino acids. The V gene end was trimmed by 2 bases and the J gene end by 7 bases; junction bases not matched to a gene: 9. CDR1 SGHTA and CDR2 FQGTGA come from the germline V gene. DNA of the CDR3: TGTGCCAGCAGCTTATTTGGGACAGGGTTCCCGAATGAGCAGTTCTTC. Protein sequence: CASSLFGTGFPNEQFF.

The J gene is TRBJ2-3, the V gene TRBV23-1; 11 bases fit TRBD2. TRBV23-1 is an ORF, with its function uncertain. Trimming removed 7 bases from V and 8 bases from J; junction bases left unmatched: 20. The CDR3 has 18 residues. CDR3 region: CASTIRHTSGSGGGTQYF. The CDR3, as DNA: TGCGCCAGCACCATCCGCCACACTAGCGGGAGTGGAGGGGGTACGCAGTATTTT.

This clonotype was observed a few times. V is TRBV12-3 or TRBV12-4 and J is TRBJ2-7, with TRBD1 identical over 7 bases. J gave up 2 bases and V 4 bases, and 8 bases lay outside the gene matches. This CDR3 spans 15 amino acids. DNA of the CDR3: TGTGCCAGCAGTTACACCGGGACAGCGCCCTACGAGCAGTACTTC. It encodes CASSYTGTAPYEQYF.

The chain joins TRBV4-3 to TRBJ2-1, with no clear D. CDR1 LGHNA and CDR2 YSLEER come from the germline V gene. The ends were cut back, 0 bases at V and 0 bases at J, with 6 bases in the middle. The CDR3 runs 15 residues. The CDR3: CASSQERNSYNEQFF. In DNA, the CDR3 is TGCGCCAGCAGCCAAGAACGAAACTCCTACAATGAGCAGTTCTTC.

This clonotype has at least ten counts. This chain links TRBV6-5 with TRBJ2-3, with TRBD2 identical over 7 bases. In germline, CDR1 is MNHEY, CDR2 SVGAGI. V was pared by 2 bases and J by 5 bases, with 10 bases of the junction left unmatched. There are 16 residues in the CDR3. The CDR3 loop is CASSYPSPGGGDTQYF. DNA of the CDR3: TGTGCCAGCAGTTACCCTTCCCCGGGGGGTGGAGATACGCAGTATTTT.

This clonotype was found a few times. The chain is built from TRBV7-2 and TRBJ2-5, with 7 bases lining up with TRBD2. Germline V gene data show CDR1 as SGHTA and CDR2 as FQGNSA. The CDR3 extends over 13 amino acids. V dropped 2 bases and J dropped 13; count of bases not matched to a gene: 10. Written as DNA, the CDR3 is TGTGCCAGCAGCTTAAGGCGGGAGCACCAGCCGTACTTC. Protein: CASSLRREHQPYF.